This entry lists 14 T cell receptor beta chains sequenced from one sample in a study of PD-1 blockade in mismatch repair-deficient tumors. The protocol was immunoSEQ multiplex PCR, while the TCRdb copy is restricted to in-frame clones and leaves out a portion. The sample yields about 130,000 clones, more than 70% seen once. The sequenced sample was peripheral blood, obtained approximately 72 weeks after starting pembrolizumab. These receptors all come from an adult with mismatch repair-deficient cancer.

V usage is TRBV28 and J usage is TRBJ1-5, with D perhaps matching TRBD1 (5 bases). This CDR3 has 13 amino acids. The ends were cut back, 3 bases at V and 5 bases at J, with 8 bases in the middle. Germline lookup yields CDR1 MDHEN and CDR2 SYDVKM. CDR3 sequence (DNA): TGTGCCAGCAGTTTTTCGGGGGATCAGCCCCAGCATTTT. Its protein is CASSFSGDQPQHF.

The V gene is TRBV7-9, the J gene TRBJ2-1, with TRBD2 identical over 12 bases. This CDR3 region has 15 residues. Germline V gene sequence: CDR1 SEHNR, CDR2 FQNEAQ (reference sequence). With V trimmed by 5 bases and J by 3 bases, 2 bases remained unmatched. CDR3: CASSPTSGGYNEQFF. DNA for the CDR3: TGTGCCAGCAGCCCGACTAGCGGGGGCTACAATGAGCAGTTCTTC.

This clone has a handful of counts. The chain carries TRBV6-6 and TRBJ1-5; possible D gene TRBD1, 5 bases. The germline CDR1 and CDR2 sequences are MNHNY and SVGAGI (reference sequence). Trimming cost V 0 bases and J 5 bases, with 11 bases left between them. This CDR3 is built from 15 residues. This chain's CDR3 is CASSYSGTDDQPQHF. The CDR3 bases are TGTGCCAGCAGTTACTCCGGGACGGACGATCAGCCCCAGCATTTT.

The V and J genes are TRBV7-6 and TRBJ2-1; the D gene is possibly TRBD1 (6 bases). The V and J ends lost 1 base and 0 bases respectively, with 7 bases between them. Germline assignment: CDR1 SGHVS and CDR2 FNYEAQ. The CDR3 is 15 amino acids. CDR3 sequence reads: CASSLDRASYNEQFF. CDR3 nucleotide sequence: TGTGCCAGCAGCTTAGACAGGGCCTCCTACAATGAGCAGTTCTTC.

The V gene is TRBV19, the J gene TRBJ1-1; 9 bases agree with TRBD1. Trimming took 3 bases from V and 4 from J; bases not matched to a gene: 6. Germline assignment: CDR1 LNHDA and CDR2 SQIVND (reference sequence). The CDR3 runs to 15 residues. The CDR3 sequence: CASSIGSTGGTEAFF. CDR3 sequence (DNA): TGTGCCAGTAGTATTGGGTCGACAGGGGGCACTGAAGCTTTCTTT.

The V call is TRBV13, the J call TRBJ2-7; 12 nucleotides align to TRBD2. The CDR3 consists of 14 residues. The germline V gene has CDR1 PRHDT and CDR2 FYEKMQ (reference sequence). V shed 3 bases and J 3 bases; nucleotides not matched to a gene: 0. The CDR3 reads CASSLGLAGYEQYF. CDR3 nucleotides: TGTGCCAGCAGCTTGGGACTAGCGGGCTACGAGCAGTACTTC.

This rearrangement joins TRBV6-1 to TRBJ1-1; TRBD1 is a possible D gene (6 bases). This CDR3 is built from 16 residues. Looked up from germline, CDR1 is MNHNS and CDR2 is SASEGT. V was clipped by 1 base and J by 7 bases, with 19 bases between them. CDR3 nucleotide sequence: TGTGCCAGCAGTGAAGTCATTAGGGGGTTCTCGGATGAAGCTTTCTTT. Protein sequence: CASSEVIRGFSDEAFF.

The rearrangement links TRBV11-3 to TRBJ2-3; possibly TRBD1 or TRBD2 for D (6 bases each). Trimming took off 5 bases at V and 2 bases at J, with 14 bases between the two ends. This CDR3 region has 15 residues. Germline CDR1 reads SGHNT; CDR2 reads YENEEA. CDR3 region: CASSIGGGPTDTQYF. The CDR3, as DNA: TGTGCCAGCAGCATAGGAGGGGGTCCCACAGATACGCAGTATTTT.

This chain joins TRBV4-1 and TRBJ1-2; D remains ambiguous. The CDR3 has 15 residues. Per germline, CDR1 MGHRA and CDR2 YSYEKL. V was pared by 3 bases and J by 2 bases, with 13 bases between. The CDR3 loop is CASSHGDSGNYGYTF. Here the CDR3 DNA reads TGCGCCAGCAGCCACGGGGATTCTGGGAACTATGGCTACACCTTC.

The chain has TRBV7-9 and TRBJ1-3; the D is unclear. The CDR3 covers 13 residues. Trimming shortened V by 2 bases and J by 3 bases, and 5 bases separated the two germline ends. From germline, CDR1 is SEHNR and CDR2 FQNEAQ (reference sequence). CDR3 region: CASSLPGGNTIYF. For the CDR3, the DNA is TGTGCCAGCAGCTTACCTGGTGGAAACACCATATATTTT. Full variable domain (missing parts from reference TRBV7-9 and TRBJ1-3): DTGVSQNPRHKITKRGQNVTFRCDPISEHNRLYWYRQTLGQGPEFLTYFQNEAQLEKSRLLSDRFSAERPKGSFSTLEIQRTEQGDSAMYLCASSLPGGNTIYFGEGSWLTVV.

V usage is TRBV10-3 and J usage is TRBJ1-1; TRBD1 is a possible D gene (5 bases). Trimming removed 3 bases from V and 1 base from J, with 9 bases in between. Germline V gene lookup returns CDR1 ENHRY and CDR2 SYGVKD. This CDR3 is 14 amino acids long. The CDR3 loop reads CAISEVGTNTEAFF. CDR3 bases: TGTGCCATCAGTGAAGTCGGGACGAACACTGAAGCTTTCTTT.

This chain connects TRBV9 to TRBJ1-1, with 8 bases that match TRBD1. V was clipped by 4 bases and J by 4 bases; unmatched bases: 9. Germline values: CDR1 SGDLS, CDR2 YYNGEE. This CDR3 comprises 15 residues. CDR3 nucleotides: TGTGCCAGCAGCCCTTCAGGGGGCCTCGGCACTGAAGCTTTCTTT. This encodes CASSPSGGLGTEAFF.

The chain has TRBV7-9 and TRBJ2-3, with TRBD2 matching over 10 bases. Germline V gene sequence: CDR1 SEHNR, CDR2 FQNEAQ (reference sequence). The ends lost 1 base at V and 5 bases at J; junction bases unmatched: 3. CDR3 size: 15 residues. The CDR3 spells CASSLDLAGVDTQYF. In nucleotides, the CDR3 is TGTGCCAGCAGCTTAGATCTAGCGGGAGTAGATACGCAGTATTTT. Filled out from reference TRBV7-9 and TRBJ2-3, the complete variable domain reads DTGVSQNPRHKITKRGQNVTFRCDPISEHNRLYWYRQTLGQGPEFLTYFQNEAQLEKSRLLSDRFSAERPKGSFSTLEIQRTEQGDSAMYLCASSLDLAGVDTQYFGPGTRLTVL.

This rearrangement joins TRBV21-1 to TRBJ1-5; the table assigns TRBD1, which was not confirmed against the DNA. TRBV21-1 is an annotated pseudogene. CDR3 size: 19 residues. For the CDR3, the DNA is TGTGCCAGCAGCAAAATCGGCAGGGCCAGAAGTTATAGCAATCAGCCCCAGCATTTT. Translation gives CASSKIGRARSYSNQPQHF.